This TCR beta chain was identified during a study of cytomegalovirus exposure and HLA in healthy donors. Study-wide results and limits: It was approximately 170 TCR beta chains that were listed as cytomegalovirus-associated. Later, an analysis found that TCR clusters from the first cohort tended to co-occur in the roughly 110 validation repertoires.

The assay was immunoSEQ multiplex PCR, and TCRdb's table has in-frame clones only and misses some. Of more than 95,000 clones in the sample, roughly 90% were seen once. Regarding this clone: What it recognizes is unknown.

In germline, CDR1 is WNHNN, CDR2 SYGVQD (reference sequence). The CDR3 loop spans 16 amino acids. V was pared by 0 bases and J by 0 bases, with 2 bases of the junction left unmatched. This chain uses TRBV10-1 with TRBJ2-3; TRBD2 aligns across 8 bases. This clonotype was sampled from a woman in her late teens or twenties in good health and CMV-seronegative. The sequenced sample was PBMCs. CDR3 amino acids: CASSESSSGSTDTQYF. The CDR3 DNA sequence: TGCGCCAGCAGTGAGTCGTCTAGCGGGAGCACAGATACGCAGTATTTT.